The 25 T cell receptor beta chains listed next were all sequenced from one sample in a study of blood T cell repertoires in COVID-19. Sequencing used immunoSEQ multiplex PCR; TCRdb keeps in-frame clones, though not all of them. The repertoire holds around 230,000 clones, with 88% as singletons. The sequenced material came from PBMCs or T cells enriched from blood (not recorded which). The source of these receptors is a woman between 25 and 40 years old who had recovered from COVID-19.

The chain links TRBV5-6 to TRBJ1-5; D possibly corresponds to TRBD1 (6 bases). Trimming cost V 4 bases and J 4 bases, with 9 bases left between them. CDR1 is SGHDT, CDR2 YYEEEE, per germline. CDR3 length equals 13 residues. The CDR3 nucleotides are TGTGCCAGCAGCAGGGGGATTAATCAGCCCCAGCATTTT. It encodes CASSRGINQPQHF.

This rearrangement joins TRBV27 to TRBJ1-5, with 8 bases aligning to TRBD1. The CDR3 totals 15 residues. Germline CDR1 and CDR2: MNHEY and SMNVEV (reference sequence). V gave up 6 bases and J gave up 5 bases; unmatched junction bases: 9. Here the CDR3 DNA reads TGTGCCAGCAGCCCGGGGAACAGGGGGTATCAGCCCCAGCATTTT. Translation: CASSPGNRGYQPQHF.

This chain joins TRBV4-1 and TRBJ1-1; the D is unclear. From germline, CDR1 is MGHRA and CDR2 YSYEKL. V lost 3 bases and J 6 bases, leaving 8 bases between the germline ends. This CDR3 region has 12 residues. CDR3 protein: CASSQRGSEAFF. Here the CDR3 DNA reads TGCGCCAGCAGCCAGAGAGGGTCTGAAGCTTTCTTT.

This clone was detected only once. The CDR3 is CASSFLEGQPQHF. CDR3 DNA sequence: TGTGCCAGCAGTTTTCTGGAGGGTCAGCCCCAGCATTTT. V is TRBV12-3 or TRBV12-4 and J is TRBJ1-5, with no clear D. The V and J ends lost 3 bases and 6 bases respectively, with 9 bases between them. The CDR3 is 13 amino acids.

This clone appeared a few times. The V and J genes are TRBV28 and TRBJ1-2; D perhaps matches TRBD1 (5 bases). The V gene lost 3 bases and the J gene lost 3 bases, with 23 bases spanning the gap. CDR1 and CDR2 from the germline V gene are MDHEN and SYDVKM. The CDR3 runs 18 residues. The CDR3 sequence is CASSLIRPIEGRDYGYTF. Written as DNA, the CDR3 is TGTGCCAGCAGTTTGATACGACCTATCGAAGGCAGGGACTATGGCTACACCTTC.

The V gene is TRBV6-5, the J gene TRBJ1-6; 8 bases agree with TRBD1. With V trimmed by 4 bases and J by 13 bases, 9 bases remained unmatched. Germline-derived CDR1 and CDR2 are MNHEY and SVGAGI. CDR3 length: 14 residues. The CDR3 DNA reads as TGTGCCAGCAGTTCCCGGACAGGGAGGTTGCCCCTCCACTTT. It translates to CASSSRTGRLPLHF.

This rearrangement joins TRBV7-2 to TRBJ2-1, with 12 positions matching TRBD1. The germline CDR1 and CDR2 sequences are SGHTA and FQGNSA. Trimming cost V 4 bases and J 10 bases; bases outside gene matches: 5. This CDR3 comprises 14 residues. The CDR3 here is CASSSGTGGWEQFF. CDR3 in DNA: TGTGCCAGCAGCTCCGGGACAGGGGGCTGGGAGCAGTTCTTC.

V usage is TRBV5-6 and J usage is TRBJ1-1; D is undetermined. Looked up from germline, CDR1 is SGHDT and CDR2 is YYEEEE. Trimming took 5 bases from V and 4 from J, leaving 12 bases between them. The CDR3 has 13 amino acids. Written as DNA, the CDR3 is TGTGCCAGCAGACTACTGGCGGGCACTGAAGCTTTCTTT. Amino acids: CASRLLAGTEAFF.

The chain recombines TRBV7-2 with TRBJ1-2; 8 positions agree with TRBD1. The CDR3 totals 14 residues. Germline V gives CDR1 SGHTA, CDR2 FQGNSA. Trimming took 4 bases from V and 3 from J; bases not matched to a gene: 4. The CDR3 loop is CASSSRTGYYGYTF. CDR3 in DNA: TGTGCCAGCAGCTCACGGACAGGGTACTATGGCTACACCTTC.

The chain carries TRBV5-6 and TRBJ1-4; D remains ambiguous. CDR1 SGHDT and CDR2 YYEEEE come from the germline V gene. The length of the CDR3 is 16 residues. V dropped 2 bases and J dropped 0 bases, with 11 bases sitting between them. In DNA form, the CDR3 reads TGTGCCAGCAGCTTCCGGGGAATTGCAACTAATGAAAAACTGTTTTTT. It specifies CASSFRGIATNEKLFF.

This clone was recorded a few times. V usage is TRBV14 and J usage is TRBJ1-5; D is ambiguous. Germline V gene data show CDR1 as SGHDN and CDR2 as FVKESK. CDR3 length equals 14 residues. V was shortened by 8 bases and J by 0 bases, with 11 bases between the two germline ends. CDR3 in DNA: TGTGCCAGCTCTGAACACCATAGCAATCAGCCCCAGCATTTT. Its protein is CASSEHHSNQPQHF.

This chain uses TRBV3-1 (or the pseudogene TRBV3-2) with TRBJ2-1, with 11 nucleotides matching TRBD2. CDR1 is LGHDT, CDR2 YNNKEL, per germline (reference sequence). The CDR3 is 18 residues long. V lost 2 bases, J lost 5 bases, and 11 bases stayed unmatched. CDR3: CASSQRLAGTIGDNEQFF. Written as DNA, the CDR3 is TGTGCCAGCAGCCAAAGACTAGCGGGGACCATCGGGGACAATGAGCAGTTCTTC.

V is TRBV11-1 and J is TRBJ1-3; tentative D call: TRBD1 (6 bases). The CDR3 length is 15 residues. Trimming shortened V by 1 base and J by 7 bases, and 14 bases separated the two germline ends. Germline CDR1 and CDR2: SGHAT and FQDESV (reference sequence). The CDR3 is CASSLGGTLWNTIYF. CDR3 nucleotide sequence: TGTGCCAGCAGCTTAGGTGGGACACTGTGGAACACCATATATTTT.

This chain joins TRBV24-1 and TRBJ2-5; 9 bases map to TRBD2. CDR1 is KGHDR and CDR2 is SFDVKD in the germline V gene. Trimming cost V 9 bases and J 0 bases; bases outside gene matches: 10. The length of the CDR3 is 16 residues. CDR3: CATSDSSGGHQETQYF. The DNA of the CDR3 is TGTGCCACCTCCGATAGTAGCGGGGGTCACCAAGAGACCCAGTACTTC.

V gene TRBV6-5 combines with J gene TRBJ2-6, with 7 bases identical to TRBD1. Germline CDR1 MNHEY, CDR2 SVGAGI. J was trimmed by 4 bases and V by 5 bases; bases with no gene match: 5. The length of the CDR3 is 15 residues. The CDR3 here is CASSNRGAGANVLTF. CDR3 DNA sequence: TGTGCCAGCAGTAACAGGGGAGCCGGGGCCAACGTCCTGACTTTC.

The CDR3 bases are TGCGCCAGCAGCCATGGGACAAGGATAAACTATGGCTACACCTTC. Residues: CASSHGTRINYGYTF. The V call is TRBV4-3, the J call TRBJ1-2; perhaps TRBD1 as D (6 bases). V lost 3 bases and J lost 2, with 13 bases in between. The germline CDR1 and CDR2 sequences are LGHNA and YSLEER. The CDR3 consists of 15 residues.

This chain joins TRBV6-5 and TRBJ2-7; 9 nucleotides match TRBD1. Germline-derived CDR1 and CDR2 are MNHEY and SVGAGI. The CDR3 is 15 residues long. The J segment lost 2 bases and the V segment lost 5 bases, leaving 7 bases of the junction unmatched. The chain's CDR3 is CASSPSGTGTYEQYF. The CDR3 nucleotides read TGTGCCAGCAGTCCATCCGGGACAGGGACCTACGAGCAGTACTTC.

This chain uses TRBV7-9 with TRBJ1-1; weak D call: TRBD1 (5 bases). Germline loops: CDR1 SEHNR, CDR2 FQNEAQ (reference sequence). Trimming took 5 bases from V and 2 from J, leaving 9 bases between them. The CDR3 spans 13 residues. CDR3 loop: CASSPRGNTEAFF. In DNA form, the CDR3 reads TGTGCCAGCAGCCCTAGGGGTAACACTGAAGCTTTCTTT. The entire variable domain, with the rest obtained from reference TRBV7-9 and TRBJ1-1, is as follows: DTGVSQNPRHKITKRGQNVTFRCDPISEHNRLYWYRQTLGQGPEFLTYFQNEAQLEKSRLLSDRFSAERPKGSFSTLEIQRTEQGDSAMYLCASSPRGNTEAFFGQGTRLTVV.

The chain couples TRBV6-6 to TRBJ1-5, with TRBD1 matching over 7 bases. V trimming: 6 bases; J trimming: 4 bases; junction bases outside the gene matches: 9. In germline, CDR1 is MNHNY, CDR2 SVGAGI (reference sequence). CDR3 length: 15 amino acids. The CDR3 DNA sequence: TGTGCCAGCAGGACCTACAGGGGACGGAATCAGCCCCAGCATTTT. Translation gives CASRTYRGRNQPQHF.

In DNA form, the CDR3 reads TGTGCCAGCAGCGTAGGTGCGGGACAGGGCTATGGCTACACCTTC. Residues: CASSVGAGQGYGYTF. The chain carries TRBV9 and TRBJ1-2, with 9 positions matching TRBD1. Trimming took 0 bases from V and 4 from J; bases not matched to a gene: 4. From germline, CDR1 is SGDLS and CDR2 YYNGEE. The CDR3 extends over 15 amino acids.

This chain links TRBV7-2 with TRBJ1-2; 9 positions agree with TRBD1. The CDR3 has 16 amino acids. Germline trimming cut 4 bases from V and 4 bases from J; bases unmatched to any gene: 10. Germline CDR1 SGHTA, CDR2 FQGNSA. CDR3 bases: TGTGCCAGCAGCTCACGGACAGGGGAGCGGTTCTATGGCTACACCTTC. This encodes CASSSRTGERFYGYTF.

V gene TRBV7-2 combines with J gene TRBJ1-6; 9 bases align to TRBD1. Unmatched junction bases numbered 7, after V lost 0 bases and J lost 7 bases. The CDR3 contains 17 residues. Germline V CDR1 and CDR2: SGHTA, FQGNSA. Here the CDR3 reads CASSLAGTGIKNSPLHF. The DNA for the CDR3 is TGTGCCAGCAGCTTAGCGGGGACAGGGATAAAGAATTCACCCCTCCACTTT.

The chain uses TRBV7-2 and TRBJ1-1, with 8 bases identical to TRBD1. Germline V gives CDR1 SGHTA, CDR2 FQGNSA. There are 16 residues in the CDR3. Trimming at V came to 8 bases and at J to 5 bases, leaving 16 bases not matched to a gene. CDR3: CASLRGQGNEVTEAFF. The CDR3 nucleotides read TGTGCCAGCCTGCGAGGACAGGGTAATGAAGTAACTGAAGCTTTCTTT.

The chain is built from TRBV5-8 and TRBJ1-2; weak D call: TRBD1 (6 bases). Per germline, CDR1 SGHTS and CDR2 YDEGEE. The CDR3 runs 15 residues. V lost 4 bases, J lost 0 bases, and 13 bases lay in between. This CDR3 reads CASSPAGEANYGYTF. Written as DNA, the CDR3 is TGTGCCAGCAGCCCAGCAGGGGAAGCTAACTATGGCTACACCTTC.

The chain has TRBV19 and TRBJ2-7; weak D call: TRBD2 (6 bases). The CDR3 is made up of 15 amino acids. Between the trimmed V and J ends, which lost 3 bases and 0 bases, there was a span of 12 bases. Germline CDR1 and CDR2: LNHDA and SQIVND (reference sequence). Here the CDR3 reads CASSMGLLSSYEQYF. The CDR3 DNA reads TGTGCCAGTAGTATGGGACTCCTAAGCTCCTACGAGCAGTACTTC.